These T cell receptor beta chains were read from a single sample in a study of cytomegalovirus exposure and HLA in healthy donors. Some clones are missing from TCRdb's copy, which holds only in-frame ones; the method was immunoSEQ multiplex PCR. The table shows more than 100,000 clones, with over 60% occurring only once. Sequenced: PBMCs. All receptors come from a woman in her thirties or forties in good health and CMV-seropositive. CDR3s include the opening cysteine and the closing phenylalanine or tryptophan. The D gene is left open where the match is weak. Only some rows state a clone size, as once, few, many or a class for expanded clones.

j_call,d_call,v_call,clone_size,cdr3_nt,cdr3_aa
TRBJ1-1,.,TRBV4-2,.,TGTGCCAGCAGCCAAGAAAAGTGGGCCACTGAAGCTTTCTTT,CASSQEKWATEAFF
TRBJ1-5,.,TRBV6-5,few,TGTGCCAGCCTCTTACAGGGTCAGCCCCAGCATTTT,CASLLQGQPQHF
TRBJ2-3,.,TRBV2,.,TGTGCCAGCAGTGAGTACGAGTCTACTACGCAGTATTTT,CASSEYESTTQYF
TRBJ1-1,.,TRBV9,.,TGTGCCAGCAGCGCGAGTGACACTGAAGCTTTCTTT,CASSASDTEAFF
TRBJ2-3,TRBD2,TRBV19,.,TGTGCCAGTAGTATATCGGGGGGGCTCCTTCGAGGAGATACGCAGTATTTT,CASSISGGLLRGDTQYF
TRBJ2-7,TRBD1,TRBV18,.,TGTGCCAGCTCGGTGACAGGGGCCCAGAACTACGAGCAGTACTTC,CASSVTGAQNYEQYF
TRBJ2-7,TRBD1,TRBV4-2,.,TGTGCCAGCAGCCAAGATCTTGCCGGGACAGGGCACTCCGAGCAGTACTTC,CASSQDLAGTGHSEQYF
TRBJ2-5,TRBD2,TRBV5-4,.,TGTGCCAGCAGCTTGATTAGCGGGGGCCAAGAGACCCAGTACTTC,CASSLISGGQETQYF
TRBJ1-2,.,TRBV28,once,TGTGCCAGCAGTTTGCGGGACCACTATGGCTACACCTTC,CASSLRDHYGYTF
TRBJ2-3,TRBD1,TRBV19,.,TGTGCCAGCGCGGACAGGACCCCCCCCAGCACAGATACGCAGTATTTT,CASADRTPPSTDTQYF
TRBJ1-1,.,TRBV6-1,.,TGTGCCAGGGCCCGGGTTCCTCCCACTGAAGCTTTCTTT,CARARVPPTEAFF
TRBJ2-2,.,TRBV6-1,.,TGTGCCAGCAACTTCGAGCGGGACACCGGGGAGCTGTTTTTT,CASNFERDTGELFF
TRBJ2-1,TRBD2,TRBV11-1,.,TGTGCCAGCAGCGCTTCTAGCGGGAGAGTCGATGAGCAGTTCTTC,CASSASSGRVDEQFF
TRBJ2-2,TRBD2,TRBV7-2,.,TGTGCCAGCAGCCCAGCTAGCGGGGTGAACACCGGGGAGCTGTTTTTT,CASSPASGVNTGELFF
TRBJ1-1,.,TRBV19,.,TGTGCCAGTAGTATACCGGGTGTGGACACTGAAGCTTTCTTT,CASSIPGVDTEAFF
TRBJ1-2,.,TRBV9,.,TGTGCCAGCAGCGAATCCTTACAGGCTTATGGCTACACCTTC,CASSESLQAYGYTF